One sample yielded the 20 T cell receptor beta chains listed below, sequenced in a study. TRBV12-4/TRBJ1-2 clonotypes were amplified with adaptor-ligated barcode primers. From the multiplex PCR reads, TCRdb called clonotypes with MiXCR, one entry per CDR3 protein. The sample comprises about 2,200 distinct CDR3 sequences, approximately 0.97% of which are singletons, and 15% rests with the top ten. The sorted Tregs were CD4+CD25+CD127-/low cells. The sample consisted of tumor-infiltrating Tregs sorted from the breast tumor. Receptors originate from a female donor with breast cancer.

By share, this clonotype counts as medium-sized. The V gene is TRBV12-3 or TRBV12-4, the J gene TRBJ1-2; D uncertain. Trimming stripped 7 bases from V and 6 bases from J, with 15 bases between. The CDR3 has 13 amino acids. As DNA, the CDR3 is TGTGCCAGCACCACTTTGTGGCTGGATGGCTACACCTTC. It is translated as CASTTLWLDGYTF.

By its share, this clonotype is large. The chain links TRBV12-3 or TRBV12-4 to TRBJ1-2; D call uncertain. With 0 bases removed from V and 6 bases from J, the gap between germline ends came to 8 bases. CDR3 length equals 13 residues. CDR3 coding DNA: TGTGCCAGCAGTTTAGCGGGGATGAATGGCTACACCTTC. Its protein is CASSLAGMNGYTF.

This clonotype is labeled medium-sized. The rearrangement uses TRBV12-3 or TRBV12-4 and TRBJ1-2, with no clear D. The ends were cut back, 1 base at V and 2 bases at J, with 11 bases in the middle. This CDR3 spans 15 amino acids. For the CDR3, the DNA is TGTGCCAGCAGTTTAGACGGCAAACCGAACTATGGCTACACCTTC. It codes for CASSLDGKPNYGYTF.

This clonotype qualifies as medium-sized. The chain carries TRBV12-3 or TRBV12-4 and TRBJ1-2; D remains unclear. V shed 3 bases and J shed 5 bases, with 10 bases lying between them. CDR3 length: 13 amino acids. CDR3: CASSFEGLYGYTF. In nucleotides, the CDR3 is TGTGCCAGCAGTTTCGAGGGTTTATATGGCTACACCTTC.

By frequency in the sample, this clonotype is medium-sized. The V and J genes are TRBV12-3 or TRBV12-4 and TRBJ1-2, with D possibly being TRBD1 (5 bases). With 2 bases removed from V and 4 bases from J, the gap between germline ends came to 14 bases. The CDR3 sequence is 15 residues long. The CDR3, as DNA: TGTGCCAGCAGTTTAACGTCTCGACAGACCTATGGCTACACCTTC. Encoded protein: CASSLTSRQTYGYTF.

This clonotype is labeled as medium-sized. The gene calls are TRBV12-3 or TRBV12-4 and TRBJ1-2; no clear D gene. V lost 3 bases and J 5 bases, leaving 7 bases between the germline ends. The CDR3 sequence is 12 residues long. CDR3 nucleotides: TGTGCCAGCAGTTTGGAAGCTTATGGCTACACCTTC. Amino acids: CASSLEAYGYTF.

This clonotype qualifies as medium-sized (0.01 to 0.1%). The CDR3 bases are TGTGCCAGCAGTTTATCGTCGGCAAGCTATGGCTACACCTTC. Its protein product is CASSLSSASYGYTF. The chain uses TRBV12-3 or TRBV12-4 and TRBJ1-2, with D uncertain. Trimming left V 2 bases short and J 4 bases short, with 11 bases between. The CDR3 totals 14 residues.

This clonotype was counted at least ten times. The V and J genes are TRBV12-3 or TRBV12-4 and TRBJ1-2, with unresolved D. The V and J ends lost 2 bases and 0 bases respectively, with 7 bases between them. The CDR3 has 14 amino acids. For the CDR3, the DNA is TGTGCCAGCAGTTTAAACGGCCCTAACTATGGCTACACCTTC. The encoded protein is CASSLNGPNYGYTF.

Relative to its sample, this clonotype is medium-sized. V is TRBV12-3 or TRBV12-4 and J is TRBJ1-2, with TRBD1 identical over 7 bases. V lost 5 bases and J lost 2; bases outside the gene matches: 5. The CDR3 is 14 residues long. This CDR3 reads CASSKTGSNYGYTF. CDR3 nucleotides: TGTGCCAGCAGTAAGACAGGGTCAAACTATGGCTACACCTTC.

This clonotype counts as medium-sized (0.01 to 0.1%). The chain links TRBV12-3 or TRBV12-4 to TRBJ1-2, with TRBD1 identical over 9 bases. V was pared by 6 bases and J by 6 bases, with 5 bases of the junction left unmatched. This CDR3 contains 13 residues. CDR3 region: CASRLGTGNGYTF. In DNA, the CDR3 is TGTGCCAGCAGACTAGGGACAGGGAATGGCTACACCTTC.

This clonotype qualifies as medium-sized (0.01 to 0.1%). The rearrangement uses TRBV12-3 or TRBV12-4 and TRBJ1-2; D gene unclear. V lost 3 bases to trimming and J lost 7 bases, with 9 bases between them. This CDR3 contains 12 residues. The CDR3 coding sequence is TGTGCCAGCAGTTTGGAGTACGGTGGCTACACCTTC. Its translation is CASSLEYGGYTF.

This clonotype is labeled as medium-sized. The chain uses TRBV12-3 or TRBV12-4 and TRBJ1-2; possible D gene TRBD1, 5 bases. The CDR3 sequence is 15 residues long. V shed 6 bases and J shed 0 bases, with 14 bases lying between them. CDR3 residues: CASRAQGTSNYGYTF. CDR3 DNA sequence: TGTGCCAGCAGGGCCCAGGGTACATCTAACTATGGCTACACCTTC.

This clonotype was seen more than once but under ten times. V gene TRBV12-3 or TRBV12-4 combines with J gene TRBJ1-2; no firm D call. The V gene lost 7 bases and the J gene lost 0 bases, with 6 bases spanning the gap. The CDR3 totals 12 residues. The CDR3 loop is CASTRANYGYTF. Written as DNA, the CDR3 is TGTGCCAGCACCCGAGCTAACTATGGCTACACCTTC.

This clonotype is categorized as medium-sized (0.01 to 0.1%). The chain joins TRBV12-3 or TRBV12-4 to TRBJ1-2; unclear D gene. The CDR3 length is 13 residues. Trimming took 3 bases from V and 7 from J, leaving 12 bases between them. The CDR3 loop is CASSLMDSLGYTF. DNA of the CDR3: TGTGCCAGCAGTTTGATGGACTCTCTTGGCTACACCTTC.

By share, this clonotype ranks as medium-sized (0.01 to 0.1%). The CDR3, as DNA: TGTGCCAGCAGTCCAAGACAGGGTGTAAACTATGGCTACACCTTC. It yields the protein CASSPRQGVNYGYTF. This chain links TRBV12-3 or TRBV12-4 with TRBJ1-2, with TRBD1 matching 7 bases. The CDR3 has 15 residues. V was clipped by 5 bases and J by 2 bases; unmatched bases: 8.

This clonotype is termed medium-sized. This rearrangement joins TRBV12-3 or TRBV12-4 to TRBJ1-2; D is possibly TRBD1 (6 bases). This CDR3 has 10 amino acids. V was clipped by 10 bases and J by 5 bases, with 8 bases between them. CDR3 region: CATGQYGYTF. CDR3 nucleotides: TGTGCCACTGGACAGTATGGCTACACCTTC.

This clonotype is categorized as medium-sized. V usage is TRBV12-3 or TRBV12-4 and J usage is TRBJ1-2; D might be TRBD1 (6 bases). V lost 5 bases and J 4 bases, leaving 11 bases between the germline ends. This CDR3 region has 13 residues. Here the CDR3 reads CASSRGTPYGYTF. CDR3 coding DNA: TGTGCCAGCAGTCGCGGGACACCCTATGGCTACACCTTC.

In this sample, this clonotype is medium-sized. This chain connects TRBV12-3 or TRBV12-4 to TRBJ1-2; D remains ambiguous. This CDR3 has 15 residues. Trimming left V 3 bases short and J 0 bases short, with 11 bases between. DNA of the CDR3: TGTGCCAGCAGTTTCGGGTCAGCTGCTAACTATGGCTACACCTTC. Translating gives CASSFGSAANYGYTF.

This clonotype is termed medium-sized (0.01 to 0.1%). The gene calls are TRBV12-3 or TRBV12-4 and TRBJ1-2, with a tentative D call TRBD1 (6 bases). The CDR3 has 16 residues. V shed 6 bases and J shed 4 bases, with 21 bases lying between them. The CDR3 nucleotides are TGTGCCAGCAGCAAACAACCGGACAGTCTGACCTATGGCTACACCTTC. Its protein is CASSKQPDSLTYGYTF.

This clonotype came up many times. The V call is TRBV12-3 or TRBV12-4, the J call TRBJ1-2; TRBD1 matches 7 bases. V shed 6 bases and J 2 bases; nucleotides not matched to a gene: 3. The CDR3 is 13 residues long. The CDR3 DNA follows: TGTGCCAGCAGCGGACAGGCCAACTATGGCTACACCTTC. Its protein is CASSGQANYGYTF.